This is a list of T cell receptor beta chains from one sample in a study of blood T cell repertoires in COVID-19. Assay: immunoSEQ multiplex PCR; the TCRdb copy retains only in-frame clones and omits some. The repertoire holds 160,000 or so clones, 83% seen once, with 1.5% in the top ten. Sequenced input: peripheral blood. Every receptor here comes from a human donor in a cohort sampled during active COVID-19. Each CDR3 is given with its conserved first and last residue. D genes are given only for firm matches. Clone sizes are given selectively: once, few, many, or a class where the clone is expanded.

TRBJ2-7,TRBV7-6,15,NA,NA,TGTGCCAGCAGACGTGACAGCCAAGGCTCCTACGAGCAGTACTTC,CASRRDSQGSYEQYF
TRBJ2-7,TRBV15,16,TRBD1,NA,TGTGCCACCAGCAGAGATAAGGGACAGGGGGTCTACGAGCAGTACTTC,CATSRDKGQGVYEQYF
TRBJ1-1,TRBV24-1,15,TRBD1,NA,TGTGCCACCAGTGACCAGACAGGGGTGAACACTGAAGCTTTCTTT,CATSDQTGVNTEAFF
TRBJ2-2,TRBV3-1/TRBV3-2,15,TRBD1,few,TGTGCCAGCAGCCTGGGGACAGGAGACACCGGGGAGCTGTTTTTT,CASSLGTGDTGELFF
TRBJ1-6,TRBV29-1,15,NA,NA,TGCAGCGTTGAAGCGGGACACCCCAGGGCTTTGCCCCTCCACTTT,CSVEAGHPRALPLHF
TRBJ1-6,TRBV6-5,16,NA,NA,TGTGCCAGCAGTTATACCGGGACACCCTATAATTCACCCCTCCACTTT,CASSYTGTPYNSPLHF
TRBJ2-7,TRBV4-3,17,TRBD1,NA,TGCGCCAGCAGCCAAGATTATCGGGGACAGGGCATCCACGAGCAGTACTTC,CASSQDYRGQGIHEQYF
TRBJ1-6,TRBV6-5,13,NA,NA,TGTGCCAGCAGCCGACAGACTAATTCACCCCTCCACTTT,CASSRQTNSPLHF
TRBJ2-3,TRBV11-2,16,NA,NA,TGTGCCAGCAGCTTAGGGGCGGGCCGGATCACAGATACGCAGTATTTT,CASSLGAGRITDTQYF
TRBJ1-5,TRBV6-2/TRBV6-3,14,NA,NA,TGTGCCAGCAGTTACGCAGGGCTAGTTGAGCCCCAGCATTTT,CASSYAGLVEPQHF
TRBJ2-1,TRBV29-1,16,NA,once,TGCAGCGTTACCCGACAAGCGGACCTCCAGTACAATGAGCAGTTCTTC,CSVTRQADLQYNEQFF
TRBJ2-7,TRBV10-2,15,TRBD1,NA,TGCGCCAGCAGTGAACCGGGACAGGGATACTTCGAGCAGTACTTC,CASSEPGQGYFEQYF
TRBJ1-1,TRBV19,15,TRBD1,NA,TGTGCCAGTAGTATAGCGAGTGGGACAGGGTTTCGAGCTTTCTTT,CASSIASGTGFRAFF
TRBJ2-7,TRBV18,14,TRBD1,NA,TGTGCCAGCTCACCATCACAGGGGACCTACGAGCAGTACTTC,CASSPSQGTYEQYF
TRBJ2-7,TRBV7-2,15,TRBD2,NA,TGTGCCAGCAGCCCAGGACTAGCCCGTGGGGGCGAGCAGTACTTC,CASSPGLARGGEQYF
TRBJ2-1,TRBV11-2,18,TRBD2,NA,TGTGCCAGCAGCCCGACCTTAGCGGGAGAGGTATTCTACAATGAGCAGTTCTTC,CASSPTLAGEVFYNEQFF
TRBJ1-3,TRBV9,14,TRBD1,NA,TGTGCCAGCAGCGTAGACAGGGGCCGAAACACCATATATTTT,CASSVDRGRNTIYF
TRBJ2-7,TRBV20-1,11,NA,NA,TGCAGTGCTGCACAGGGAAACGAGCAGTACTTC,CSAAQGNEQYF
TRBJ2-7,TRBV9,15,TRBD2,NA,TGTGCCAGCAGCGTCCACTACAATACCGGGGGGGAGCAGTACTTC,CASSVHYNTGGEQYF
TRBJ1-5,TRBV4-2,15,TRBD1,NA,TGTGCCAGCAGCCAAGAGAAGGAAGGGGGCCAGCCCCAGCATTTT,CASSQEKEGGQPQHF